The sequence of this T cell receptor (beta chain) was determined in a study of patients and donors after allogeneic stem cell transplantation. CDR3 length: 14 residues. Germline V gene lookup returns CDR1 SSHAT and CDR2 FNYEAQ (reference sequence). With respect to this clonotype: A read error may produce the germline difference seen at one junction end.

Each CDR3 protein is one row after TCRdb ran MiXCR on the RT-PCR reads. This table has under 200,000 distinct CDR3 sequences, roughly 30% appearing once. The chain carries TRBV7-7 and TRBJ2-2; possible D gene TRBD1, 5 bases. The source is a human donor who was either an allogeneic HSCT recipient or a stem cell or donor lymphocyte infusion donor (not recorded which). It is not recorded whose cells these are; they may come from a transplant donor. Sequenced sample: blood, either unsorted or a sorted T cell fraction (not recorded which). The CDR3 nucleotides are TGTGCTAGCAGCTTTGCAGGGATGAGCGGGGAGCTGTTTTTT. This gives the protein CASSFAGMSGELFF.